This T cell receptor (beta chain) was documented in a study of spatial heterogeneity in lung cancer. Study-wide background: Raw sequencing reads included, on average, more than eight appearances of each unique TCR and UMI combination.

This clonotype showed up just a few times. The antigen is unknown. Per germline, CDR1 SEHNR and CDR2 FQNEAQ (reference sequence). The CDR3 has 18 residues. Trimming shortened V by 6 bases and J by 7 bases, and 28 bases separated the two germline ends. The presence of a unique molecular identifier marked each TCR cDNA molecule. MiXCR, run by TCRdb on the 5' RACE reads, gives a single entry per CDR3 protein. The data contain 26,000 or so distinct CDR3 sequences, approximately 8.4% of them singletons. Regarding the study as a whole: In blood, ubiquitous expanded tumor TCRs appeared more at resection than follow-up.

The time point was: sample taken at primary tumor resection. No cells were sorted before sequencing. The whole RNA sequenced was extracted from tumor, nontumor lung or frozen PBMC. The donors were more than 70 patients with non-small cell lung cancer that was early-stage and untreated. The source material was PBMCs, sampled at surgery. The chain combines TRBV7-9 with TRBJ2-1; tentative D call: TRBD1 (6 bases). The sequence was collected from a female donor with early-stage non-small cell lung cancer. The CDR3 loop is CASSLKLRVAGVVNEQFF. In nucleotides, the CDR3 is TGTGCCAGCAGTCTCAAACTCAGGGTGGCAGGGGTTGTTAATGAGCAGTTCTTC. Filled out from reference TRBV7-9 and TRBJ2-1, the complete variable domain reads DTGVSQNPRHKITKRGQNVTFRCDPISEHNRLYWYRQTLGQGPEFLTYFQNEAQLEKSRLLSDRFSAERPKGSFSTLEIQRTEQGDSAMYLCASSLKLRVAGVVNEQFFGPGTRLTVL.